This TCR beta chain came from a study of blood T cell repertoires in COVID-19. At the level of the study: Donors in the United States, Italy and Spain gave samples during acute or convalescent COVID-19. T cells, B-cell-depleted T cells, or PBMCs supplied cDNA or gDNA.

The CDR3 extends over 17 amino acids. Germline V gives CDR1 SGHVS, CDR2 FQNEAQ. With 1 base removed from V and 4 bases from J, the gap between germline ends came to 19 bases. As handled by the study authors: Amplification of reference gene primers was used by the study to estimate nucleated cell counts. The table came from immunoSEQ multiplex PCR; TCRdb's copy has only in-frame clones and leaves some out. That table furnishes V, J and clone size, whereas the DNA furnished D and trimming. This table holds almost 25,000 clones, around 92% found once. The source of this sequence is a man aged 65 to 79 with active COVID-19. This rearrangement joins TRBV7-8 to TRBJ2-5; weak D call: TRBD1 (6 bases). The sequenced sample was peripheral blood. The CDR3 protein is CASSLGLGRGGRETQYF. The CDR3 DNA reads as TGTGCCAGCAGCTTAGGGCTAGGCAGGGGTGGCCGAGAGACCCAGTACTTC.